The present TCR beta chain was sequenced within a study of CD8 T cells in ankylosing spondylitis. Study results and caveats: A motif of eight highly homologous TCR beta variants was seen as apparently characteristic of ankylosing spondylitis blood. In synovial fluid and blood from reactive arthritis, some motif variants were previously reported. Reportedly, significant enrichment of disease-linked clones occurred in matched ankylosing spondylitis synovial fluid. Disease-linked clones were found to be CD8+ and relatively rare in peripheral blood.

To note about this clonotype: Antigen unknown.

5'-RACE, quantitative and with molecular barcodes, yielded the TCR beta libraries. TCRdb fed the 5' RACE reads into MiXCR, producing one record per CDR3 protein. The table shows approximately 540,000 distinct CDR3 sequences, with over 9.5% occurring only once. The CDR3 runs 14 residues. The germline V gene encodes CDR1 MNHEY and CDR2 SVGEGT. V lost 0 bases, J lost 5 bases, and 8 bases lay in between. The chain combines TRBV6-2 or TRBV6-3 with TRBJ2-1; D unresolved. The clonotype comes from a male donor with ankylosing spondylitis. Source material: blood, either unsorted or a sorted T cell fraction (not recorded which). The CDR3 nucleotides read TGTGCCAGCAGTTACTCCGGTCTGCACAATGAGCAGTTCTTC. Amino acids: CASSYSGLHNEQFF.